This is a list of T cell receptor beta chains from one sample in a study of blood T cells in healthy people across ages. MiXCR, applied by TCRdb to the 5' RACE reads, yields one record per CDR3 protein. Of 600,000 to 800,000 distinct CDR3 sequences in the sample, 21% are singletons; the top ten hold under 4%. Sequenced: blood. These receptors were taken from a man aged 65 to 79 in good health. The CDR3 runs from the conserved cysteine through the conserved F or W. D genes are given only for firm matches. Expanded clones are given a class, and other clones once, few, many or no size at all.

j_call: TRBJ2-1; d_call: TRBD1; v_call: TRBV10-3; cdr3_length: 14; clone_size: few; cdr3_nt: TGTGCCATCAGGACCGGACAGGGGGCGAATGAGCAGTTCTTC; cdr3_aa: CAIRTGQGANEQFF
j_call: TRBJ1-1; d_call: NA; v_call: TRBV20-1; cdr3_length: 13; clone_size: NA; cdr3_nt: TGCAGTCCGAGGACTTTAATGGGGAAAGAAGCTTTCTTT; cdr3_aa: CSPRTLMGKEAFF
j_call: TRBJ1-4; d_call: NA; v_call: TRBV25-1; cdr3_length: 13; clone_size: NA; cdr3_nt: TGTGCCAGCAGTGAAGAAAATCTCCAGAAACTGTTTTTT; cdr3_aa: CASSEENLQKLFF
j_call: TRBJ2-3; d_call: TRBD1; v_call: TRBV28; cdr3_length: 14; clone_size: few; cdr3_nt: TGTGCCAGCAGTCCCGGACAGGCCCCAGATACGCAGTATTTT; cdr3_aa: CASSPGQAPDTQYF
j_call: TRBJ2-1; d_call: TRBD2; v_call: TRBV4-1; cdr3_length: 18; clone_size: few; cdr3_nt: TGCGCCAGCAGCCACCCCTTGACTAGCAGCGATTACTACAATGAGCAGTTCTTC; cdr3_aa: CASSHPLTSSDYYNEQFF
j_call: TRBJ1-6; d_call: NA; v_call: TRBV29-1; cdr3_length: 12; clone_size: few; cdr3_nt: TGCAGCGTGCGGTTCGGTAATTCACCCCTCCACTTT; cdr3_aa: CSVRFGNSPLHF
j_call: TRBJ2-1; d_call: NA; v_call: TRBV20-1; cdr3_length: 12; clone_size: few; cdr3_nt: TGCAGTGCTAGGAGCGAGCAGCTGGCGCAGTTCTTC; cdr3_aa: CSARSEQLAQFF
j_call: TRBJ2-1; d_call: NA; v_call: TRBV24-1; cdr3_length: 12; clone_size: few; cdr3_nt: TGTGCCACCAGTGAGCCTGGCAATGAGCAGTTCTTC; cdr3_aa: CATSEPGNEQFF
j_call: TRBJ2-5; d_call: NA; v_call: TRBV5-1; cdr3_length: 15; clone_size: few; cdr3_nt: TGCGCCAGCACCAAAGCTCGGGCGGAACAAGAGACCCAGTACTTC; cdr3_aa: CASTKARAEQETQYF
j_call: TRBJ2-5; d_call: NA; v_call: TRBV23-1; cdr3_length: 12; clone_size: NA; cdr3_nt: TGCGCCAGCAGTCTCGGCACCATTTGCCAGTACTTC; cdr3_aa: CASSLGTICQYF
j_call: TRBJ2-7; d_call: NA; v_call: TRBV27; cdr3_length: 12; clone_size: few; cdr3_nt: TGTGCCAGCATAGGCAGTGCCTACGAGCAGTACTTC; cdr3_aa: CASIGSAYEQYF
j_call: TRBJ1-4; d_call: TRBD1; v_call: TRBV12-3/TRBV12-4; cdr3_length: 13; clone_size: NA; cdr3_nt: TGTGCCAGCAGAAGGGACAGCCCGGAAAAACTGTTTTTT; cdr3_aa: CASRRDSPEKLFF
j_call: TRBJ2-7; d_call: TRBD2; v_call: TRBV5-8; cdr3_length: 15; clone_size: few; cdr3_nt: TGTGCCAGCAGCTTGACCGGGACTAGTCTCTACGAGCAGTACTTC; cdr3_aa: CASSLTGTSLYEQYF
j_call: TRBJ2-5; d_call: NA; v_call: TRBV4-3; cdr3_length: 16; clone_size: few; cdr3_nt: TGCGCCAGCAGCCAATGGGAAGGGCAGCCCCAAGAGACCCAGTACTTC; cdr3_aa: CASSQWEGQPQETQYF
j_call: TRBJ2-1; d_call: TRBD1; v_call: TRBV4-1; cdr3_length: 15; clone_size: NA; cdr3_nt: TGCGCCAGCAGCCACCCCGACAGGGGGCGGAATGAGCAGTTCTTC; cdr3_aa: CASSHPDRGRNEQFF
j_call: TRBJ2-2; d_call: TRBD2; v_call: TRBV6-5; cdr3_length: 19; clone_size: NA; cdr3_nt: TGTGCCAGCAGTCAACTCGGGACAGGCAGCGGGAGGGGCACCGGGGAGCTGTTTTTT; cdr3_aa: CASSQLGTGSGRGTGELFF
j_call: TRBJ1-1; d_call: NA; v_call: TRBV5-1; cdr3_length: 16; clone_size: NA; cdr3_nt: TGCGCCAGCAGCTTGGGGGCAGGGGTTATGAACACTGAAGCTTTCTTT; cdr3_aa: CASSLGAGVMNTEAFF
j_call: TRBJ2-2; d_call: NA; v_call: TRBV7-9; cdr3_length: 14; clone_size: NA; cdr3_nt: TGTGCCAGCAGCTTTACATCAAGCACCGGGGAGCTGTTTTTT; cdr3_aa: CASSFTSSTGELFF
j_call: TRBJ2-2; d_call: TRBD2; v_call: TRBV9; cdr3_length: 16; clone_size: NA; cdr3_nt: TGTGCCAGCAGCAAAGGACTAGCGGGAGGGGTCCGGGAGCTGTTTTTT; cdr3_aa: CASSKGLAGGVRELFF
j_call: TRBJ1-2; d_call: NA; v_call: TRBV25-1; cdr3_length: 12; clone_size: NA; cdr3_nt: TGTGCCAGTTCTGGGGGTAAAGGTGGCTACACCTTC; cdr3_aa: CASSGGKGGYTF
j_call: TRBJ1-6; d_call: TRBD1; v_call: TRBV29-1; cdr3_length: 13; clone_size: many; cdr3_nt: TGCAGCGTGGGACAGGGAGGTAATTCACCCCTCCACTTT; cdr3_aa: CSVGQGGNSPLHF
j_call: TRBJ2-3; d_call: TRBD2; v_call: TRBV4-2; cdr3_length: 14; clone_size: NA; cdr3_nt: TGTGCCAGCAGCCAAGTGGCGGGGGCAGATACGCAGTATTTT; cdr3_aa: CASSQVAGADTQYF